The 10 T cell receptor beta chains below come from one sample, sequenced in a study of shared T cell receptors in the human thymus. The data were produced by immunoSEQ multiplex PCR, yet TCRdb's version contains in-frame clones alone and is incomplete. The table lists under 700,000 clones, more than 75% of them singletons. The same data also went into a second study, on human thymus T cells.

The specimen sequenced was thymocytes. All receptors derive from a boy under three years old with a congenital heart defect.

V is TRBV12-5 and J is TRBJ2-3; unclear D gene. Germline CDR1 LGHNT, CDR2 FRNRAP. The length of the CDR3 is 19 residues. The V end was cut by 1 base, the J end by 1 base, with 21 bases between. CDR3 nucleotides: TGTGCTAGTGGTTTGGCTCCCGTGAGTAGCAGCCTCGGCACAGATACGCAGTATTTT. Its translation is CASGLAPVSSSLGTDTQYF. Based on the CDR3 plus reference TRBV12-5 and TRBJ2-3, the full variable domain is DARVTQTPRHKVTEMGQEVTMRCQPILGHNTVFWYRQTMMQGLELLAYFRNRAPLDDSGMPKDRFSAEMPDATLATLKIQPSEPRDSAVYFCASGLAPVSSSLGTDTQYFGPGTRLTVL.

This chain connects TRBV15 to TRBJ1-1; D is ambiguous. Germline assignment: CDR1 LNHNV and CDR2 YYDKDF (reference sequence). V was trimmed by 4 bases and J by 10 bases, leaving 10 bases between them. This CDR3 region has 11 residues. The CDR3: CATSTQAGAFF. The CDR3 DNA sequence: TGTGCCACCAGCACTCAGGCGGGAGCTTTCTTT.

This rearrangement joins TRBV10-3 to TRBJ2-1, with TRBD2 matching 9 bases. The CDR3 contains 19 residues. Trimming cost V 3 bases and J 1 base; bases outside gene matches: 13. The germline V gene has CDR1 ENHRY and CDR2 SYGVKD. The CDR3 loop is CAISDRAGGAGGSYNEQFF. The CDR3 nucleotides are TGTGCCATCAGTGATCGGGCGGGAGGGGCCGGGGGGTCCTACAATGAGCAGTTCTTC.

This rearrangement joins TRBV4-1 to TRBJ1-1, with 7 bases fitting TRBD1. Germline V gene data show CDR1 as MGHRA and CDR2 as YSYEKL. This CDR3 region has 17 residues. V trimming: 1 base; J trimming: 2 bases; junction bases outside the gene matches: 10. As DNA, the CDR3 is TGCGCCAGCAGCCAAGTTCGGCGACAGGGAATCAACACTGAAGCTTTCTTT. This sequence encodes CASSQVRRQGINTEAFF.

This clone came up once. The CDR3 sequence is CASMSLSGTQYF. DNA of the CDR3: TGTGCCAGCATGTCCCTCTCAGGGACCCAGTACTTC. The gene calls are TRBV27 and TRBJ2-5; D gene unclear. Germline V gene sequence: CDR1 MNHEY, CDR2 SMNVEV (reference sequence). V dropped 7 bases and J dropped 7 bases, with 13 bases sitting between them. CDR3 size: 12 residues.

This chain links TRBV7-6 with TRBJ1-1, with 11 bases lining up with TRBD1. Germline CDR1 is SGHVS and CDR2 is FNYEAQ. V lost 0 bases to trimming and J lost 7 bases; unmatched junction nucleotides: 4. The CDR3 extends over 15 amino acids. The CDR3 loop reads CASSLAGQGADEAFF. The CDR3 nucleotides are TGTGCCAGCAGCTTAGCCGGACAGGGGGCCGATGAAGCTTTCTTT. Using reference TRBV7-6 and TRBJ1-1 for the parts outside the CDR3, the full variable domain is GAGVSQSPRYKVTKRGQDVALRCDPISGHVSLYWYRQALGQGPEFLTYFNYEAQQDKSGLPNDRFSAERPEGSISTLTIQRTEQRDSAMYRCASSLAGQGADEAFFGQGTRLTVV.

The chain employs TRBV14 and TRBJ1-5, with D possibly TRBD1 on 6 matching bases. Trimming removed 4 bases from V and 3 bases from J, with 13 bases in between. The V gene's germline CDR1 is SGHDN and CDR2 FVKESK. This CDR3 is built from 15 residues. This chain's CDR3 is CASSLGTGINQPQHF. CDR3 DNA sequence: TGTGCCAGCAGCCTCGGAACAGGGATCAATCAGCCCCAGCATTTT.

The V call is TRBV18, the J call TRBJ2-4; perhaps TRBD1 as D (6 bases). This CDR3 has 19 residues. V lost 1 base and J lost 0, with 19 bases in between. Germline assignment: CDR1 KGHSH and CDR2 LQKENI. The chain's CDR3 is CASSPRYLQGKLAKNIQYF. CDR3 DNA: TGTGCCAGCTCACCACGCTACCTTCAGGGGAAACTAGCCAAAAACATTCAGTACTTC.

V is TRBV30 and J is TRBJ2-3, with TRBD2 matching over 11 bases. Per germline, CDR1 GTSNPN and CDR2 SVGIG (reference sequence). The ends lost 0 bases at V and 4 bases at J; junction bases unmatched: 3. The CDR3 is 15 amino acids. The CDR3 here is CAWSVLAGVPDTQYF. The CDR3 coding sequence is TGTGCCTGGAGTGTACTAGCGGGAGTCCCAGATACGCAGTATTTT.

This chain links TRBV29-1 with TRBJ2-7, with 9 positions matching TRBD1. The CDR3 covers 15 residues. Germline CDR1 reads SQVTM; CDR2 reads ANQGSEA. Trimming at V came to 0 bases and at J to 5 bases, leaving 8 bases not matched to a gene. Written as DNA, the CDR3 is TGCAGCGTTGAAGAATTTGGGACAGGGAGTCACGAGCAGTACTTC. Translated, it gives CSVEEFGTGSHEQYF.